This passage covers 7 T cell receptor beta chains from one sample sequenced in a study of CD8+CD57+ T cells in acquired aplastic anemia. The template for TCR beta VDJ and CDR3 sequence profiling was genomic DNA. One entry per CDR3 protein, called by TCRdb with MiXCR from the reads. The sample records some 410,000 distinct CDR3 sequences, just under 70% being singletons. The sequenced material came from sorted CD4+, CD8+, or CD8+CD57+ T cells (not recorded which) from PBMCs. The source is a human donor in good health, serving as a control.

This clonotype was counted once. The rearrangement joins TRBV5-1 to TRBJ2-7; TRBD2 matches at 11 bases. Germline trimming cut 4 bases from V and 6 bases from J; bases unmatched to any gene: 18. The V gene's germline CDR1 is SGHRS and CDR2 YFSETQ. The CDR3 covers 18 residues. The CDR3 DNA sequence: TGCGCCAGCAGCCTCCCTGAGGCTAGCGGGGGGACCTTCGCCGAGCAGTACTTC. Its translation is CASSLPEASGGTFAEQYF. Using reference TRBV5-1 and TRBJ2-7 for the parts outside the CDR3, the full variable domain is KAGVTQTPRYLIKTRGQQVTLSCSPISGHRSVSWYQQTPGQGLQFLFEYFSETQRNKGNFPGRFSGRQFSNSRSEMNVSTLELGDSALYLCASSLPEASGGTFAEQYFGPGTRLTVT.

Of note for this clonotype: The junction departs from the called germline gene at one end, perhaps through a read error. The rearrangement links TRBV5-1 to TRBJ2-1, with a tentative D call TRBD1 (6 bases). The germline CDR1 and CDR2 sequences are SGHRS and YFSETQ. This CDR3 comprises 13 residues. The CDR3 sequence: CASSGTGFNEQFF. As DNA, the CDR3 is TGTGCCAGCAGCGGAACAGGGTTCAATGAGCAGTTCTTC.

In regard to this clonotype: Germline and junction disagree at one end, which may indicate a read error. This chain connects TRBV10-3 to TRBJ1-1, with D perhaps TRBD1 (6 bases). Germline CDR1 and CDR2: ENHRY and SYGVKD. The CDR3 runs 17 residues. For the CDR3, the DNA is TGCGCCATCAGTTACCCGGACAGTTCCCACGTGAACACTGAAGCTTTCTTT. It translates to CAISYPDSSHVNTEAFF.

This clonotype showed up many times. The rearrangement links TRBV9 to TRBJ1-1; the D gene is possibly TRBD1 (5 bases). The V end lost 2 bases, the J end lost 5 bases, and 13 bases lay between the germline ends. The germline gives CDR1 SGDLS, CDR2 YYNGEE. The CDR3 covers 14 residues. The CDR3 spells CASSVGRRETEAFF. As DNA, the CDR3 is TGTGCCAGCAGCGTGGGACGGAGAGAGACTGAAGCTTTCTTT.

CDR3 coding DNA: TGTGCCAGCAGCTTCGGTGAGAACACTGAAGCTTTCTTTCAGTACTTC. This gives the protein CASSFGENTEAFFQYF. This rearrangement joins TRBV7-2 to TRBJ2-5, with D uncertain. The CDR3 consists of 16 residues. V shed 3 bases and J shed 11 bases, with 25 bases lying between them. Germline-derived CDR1 and CDR2 are SGHTA and FQGNSA. The whole variable domain, filled in from reference TRBV7-2 and TRBJ2-5, reads GAGVSQSPSNKVTEKGKDVELRCDPISGHTALYWYRQSLGQGLEFLIYFQGNSAPDKSGLPSDRFSAERTGGSVSTLTIQRTQQEDSAVYLCASSFGENTEAFFQYFGPGTRLLVL.

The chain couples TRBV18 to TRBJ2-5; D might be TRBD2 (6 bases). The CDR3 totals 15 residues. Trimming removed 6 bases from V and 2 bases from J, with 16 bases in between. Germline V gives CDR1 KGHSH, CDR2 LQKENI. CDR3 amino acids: CASSRREKGQETQYF. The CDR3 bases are TGTGCCAGCTCTCGGAGGGAGAAGGGTCAAGAGACCCAGTACTTC.

Written as DNA, the CDR3 is TGTGCCAGCAGCTCCAGGGGTCGGGGGACCCAGTACTTC. This sequence encodes CASSSRGRGTQYF. The chain carries TRBV11-2 and TRBJ2-5, with TRBD1 as a possible D gene (6 bases). V gave up 4 bases and J gave up 7 bases, with 13 bases separating them. CDR1 SGHAT and CDR2 FQNNGV come from the germline V gene. The CDR3 runs to 13 residues.